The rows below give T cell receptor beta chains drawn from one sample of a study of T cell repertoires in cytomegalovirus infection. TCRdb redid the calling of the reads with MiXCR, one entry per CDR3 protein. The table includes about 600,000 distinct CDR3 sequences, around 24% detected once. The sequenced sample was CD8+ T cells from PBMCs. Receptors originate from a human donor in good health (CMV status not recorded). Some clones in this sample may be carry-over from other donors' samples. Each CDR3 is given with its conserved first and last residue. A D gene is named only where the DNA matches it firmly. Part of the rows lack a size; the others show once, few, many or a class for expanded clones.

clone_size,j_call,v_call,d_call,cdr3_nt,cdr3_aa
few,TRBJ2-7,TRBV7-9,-,TGTGCCAGCAGCTCGCACCTGGGGACCGGGAACTCCTACGAGCAGTACTTC,CASSSHLGTGNSYEQYF
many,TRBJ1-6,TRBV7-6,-,TGTGCCAGCAGCCCCCGGGCCGCTAGCTCCTATAATTCACCCCTCCACTTT,CASSPRAASSYNSPLHF
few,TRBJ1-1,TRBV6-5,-,TGTGCCAGCAGTTACGGGGGTGGGGGGGACGCTTTCTTT,CASSYGGGGDAFF
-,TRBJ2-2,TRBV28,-,TGTGCCAGCAGTTTATTAGGGGGGGCGGACACCGGGGAGCTGTTTTTT,CASSLLGGADTGELFF
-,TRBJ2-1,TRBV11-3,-,TGTGCCAGCAGCCCCCGGGACTCCACTTACAATGAGCAGTTCTTC,CASSPRDSTYNEQFF
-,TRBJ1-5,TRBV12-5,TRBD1,TGTGCTAGTGGTTCAGGGGGCCTTCAGCCCCAGCATTTT,CASGSGGLQPQHF
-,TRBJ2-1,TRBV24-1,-,TGTGCCACCAGGACGGGGAACTCCTACAATGAGCAGTTCTTC,CATRTGNSYNEQFF
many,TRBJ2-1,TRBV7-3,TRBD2,TGTGCCAGCAGCTTAATAGCGGGGGGTTCTTATGAGCAGTTCTTC,CASSLIAGGSYEQFF
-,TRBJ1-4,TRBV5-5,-,TGTGCCAGCAGCTTGGAAAGGGATACAACTAATGAAAAACTGTTTTTT,CASSLERDTTNEKLFF
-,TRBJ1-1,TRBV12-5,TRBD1,TGTGCTAGTGGTTCTGTCCCGGGACAGGGAAACACTGAAGCTTTCTTT,CASGSVPGQGNTEAFF
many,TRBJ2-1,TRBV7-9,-,TGTGCCAGCAGCTCGGGCACCTCGGGAGATGAGCAGTTCTTC,CASSSGTSGDEQFF
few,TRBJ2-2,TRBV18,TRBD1,TGTGCCAGCTCACCCCCGGCGGACAGGGGGCGATTTAGCCAACGAACCGGGGAGCTGTTTTTT,CASSPPADRGRFSQRTGELFF
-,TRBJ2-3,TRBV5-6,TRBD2,TGTGCCAGCAGCTTTCGTGGCGGGGGGGCCCCACAGTATTTT,CASSFRGGGAPQYF
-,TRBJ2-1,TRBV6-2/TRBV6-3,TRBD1,TGTGCCAGCAGCCTGGGACAGGGGCGAAAGGGTGAGCAGTTCTTC,CASSLGQGRKGEQFF
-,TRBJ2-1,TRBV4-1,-,TGCGCCAGCAGCCAACTAGCCTACGACGTCAATGAGCAGTTCTTC,CASSQLAYDVNEQFF